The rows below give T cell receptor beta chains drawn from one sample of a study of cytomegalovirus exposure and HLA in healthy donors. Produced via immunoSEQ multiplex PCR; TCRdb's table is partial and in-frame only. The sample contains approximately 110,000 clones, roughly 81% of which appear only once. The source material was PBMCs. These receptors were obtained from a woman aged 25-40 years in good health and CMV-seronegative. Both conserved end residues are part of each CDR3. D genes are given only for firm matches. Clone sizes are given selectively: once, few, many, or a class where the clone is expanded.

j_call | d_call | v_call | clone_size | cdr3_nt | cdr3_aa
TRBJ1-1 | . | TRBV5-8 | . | TGTGCCAGCAGCTTGGGGGGGACTGTGAACACTGAAGCTTTCTTT | CASSLGGTVNTEAFF
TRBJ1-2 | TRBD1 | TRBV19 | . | TGTGCCAGTAGTATGGTGGCAGGGGGCCACTATGGCTACACCTTC | CASSMVAGGHYGYTF
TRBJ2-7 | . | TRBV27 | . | TGTGCCAGCAGTGCGGACTATTGGACTTCCTACGAGCAGTACTTC | CASSADYWTSYEQYF
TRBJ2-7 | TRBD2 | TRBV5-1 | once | TGCGCCAGCAGCTTCAGCGGGGGCCGGTACGAGCAGTACTTC | CASSFSGGRYEQYF
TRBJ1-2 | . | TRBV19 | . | TGTGCCAGTCGACAAGGGTCAGGGAACGGCTACACCTTC | CASRQGSGNGYTF
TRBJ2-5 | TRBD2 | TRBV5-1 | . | TGCGCCAGCAGCTTGGGGACTAGCTTAGGGGAGACCCAGTACTTC | CASSLGTSLGETQYF
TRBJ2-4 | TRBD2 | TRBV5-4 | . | TGTGCCAGCAGCTTCTCTAGCGGGGGAACGGGGGCCAAAAACATTCAGTACTTC | CASSFSSGGTGAKNIQYF
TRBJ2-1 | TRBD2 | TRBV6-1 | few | TGTGCCAGCAGTGAAGGAGACGGGGGGGCATATGAGCAGTTCTTC | CASSEGDGGAYEQFF
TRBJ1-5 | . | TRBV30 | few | TGTGCCTGGAGTATGGGGGGGAATCAGCCCCAGCATTTT | CAWSMGGNQPQHF
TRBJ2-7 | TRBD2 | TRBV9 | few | TGTGCCAGCAGCGTATCACTAGCGGACACCTACGAGCAGTACTTC | CASSVSLADTYEQYF
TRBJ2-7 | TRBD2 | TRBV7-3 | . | TGTGCCAGCAGCTACCAAGCGGGGGGTGCCTACGAGCAGTACTTC | CASSYQAGGAYEQYF
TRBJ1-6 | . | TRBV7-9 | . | TGTGCCAGCAGCTTAGAGAGCTCCTATAATTCACCCCTCCACTTT | CASSLESSYNSPLHF
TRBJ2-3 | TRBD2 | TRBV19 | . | TGTGCCAGTAGAGGACTAGCGGGGGGGGCGATTACAGATACGCAGTATTTT | CASRGLAGGAITDTQYF
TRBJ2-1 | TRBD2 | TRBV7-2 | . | TGTGCCAGCGGCAGACTAGCCGAGCAGTTCTTC | CASGRLAEQFF
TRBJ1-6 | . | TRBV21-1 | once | TGTGCCAGCAGCAAACGGGACCGACAGGGGGGTTCACCCCTCCACTTT | CASSKRDRQGGSPLHF
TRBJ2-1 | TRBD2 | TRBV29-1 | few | TGCAGCGTTGACGCGCGGGGCTCTTGGACTAGCCGGAGATCAAACAATGAGCAGTTCTTC | CSVDARGSWTSRRSNNEQFF
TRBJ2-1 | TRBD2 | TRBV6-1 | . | TGTGCCAGCAGTGAAGCGTCCCCTAGCGGCTACAATGAGCAGTTCTTC | CASSEASPSGYNEQFF